The 3 T cell receptor beta chains below were found in one sample sequenced in a study of T cells in Graves' hyperthyroidism and ophthalmopathy. TCR beta CDR3 regions were amplified from RNA transcripts. A first-round RT-PCR of the TCR CDR3 used the HTBI primer set. TCRdb re-called the multiplex PCR reads with MiXCR, one entry per CDR3 protein. There are approximately 480,000 distinct CDR3 sequences in the sample; less than 25% occur only once, and more than 25% lies in the top ten. Sequencing was done on a sample of blood. The receptors come from a man aged 18 to 30 with Graves' hyperthyroidism.

This clonotype was counted ten times or more. The rearrangement joins TRBV6-2 or TRBV6-3 to TRBJ2-7; TRBD1 might be the D (6 bases). Germline values: CDR1 MNHEY, CDR2 SVGEGT. V gave up 1 base and J gave up 1 base, with 8 bases separating them. The CDR3 spans 14 residues. The CDR3 region is CASSYYTGSYEQYF. CDR3 coding DNA: TGTGCCAGCAGTTACTACACAGGGTCCTACGAGCAGTACTTC.

The CDR3, as DNA: TGCAGTGCTAGAGATTGGCGAAGGGGAGGTGGCTACACCTTC. Its translation is CSARDWRRGGGYTF. V and J are TRBV20-1 and TRBJ1-2; the D gene is possibly TRBD1 (5 bases). The CDR3 contains 14 residues. Germline V gives CDR1 DFQATT, CDR2 SNEGSKA (reference sequence). Trimming took off 0 bases at V and 7 bases at J, with 15 bases between the two ends.

This clonotype appeared many times. This sequence joins TRBV12-3 or TRBV12-4 and TRBJ1-1; D may be TRBD1 (5 bases). There are 13 residues in the CDR3. V shed 5 bases and J shed 2 bases, with 9 bases lying between them. The CDR3 DNA reads TGTGCCAGCAGTGGGACCGACAACACTGAAGCTTTCTTT. This codes for CASSGTDNTEAFF.